The 21 T cell receptor beta chains listed next were all sequenced from one sample in a study of blood T cell repertoires in COVID-19. Measured with immunoSEQ multiplex PCR; TCRdb has only the in-frame clones, and not every one. This table has nearly 350,000 clones, about 93% appearing once. Sequences were obtained from peripheral blood. The source of these receptors is a woman younger than 30 who had recovered from COVID-19.

The rearrangement joins TRBV21-1 to TRBJ1-3. TRBV21-1 is marked as a pseudogene. The CDR3 is made up of 18 amino acids. The CDR3 loop is CASSATRGRTGSGNTIYF. The CDR3 region has the DNA TGTGCCAGCAGCGCCACGCGGGGGCGTACCGGCTCTGGAAACACCATATATTTT.

The chain is built from TRBV7-2 and TRBJ2-1; D might be TRBD1 (6 bases). The germline V gene has CDR1 SGHTA and CDR2 FQGNSA. Trimming took 5 bases from V and 7 from J, leaving 27 bases between them. The CDR3 is 18 amino acids. In DNA, the CDR3 is TGTGCCAGCAGCCCCCGCCCGAGACAGGACCCTTCTTGGAATGAGCAGTTCTTC. Its protein product is CASSPRPRQDPSWNEQFF.

The V and J genes are TRBV5-8 and TRBJ2-7, with D maybe TRBD2 (5 bases). The CDR3 loop spans 16 amino acids. CDR1 and CDR2 from the germline V gene are SGHTS and YDEGEE. The V gene lost 0 bases and the J gene lost 4 bases, with 17 bases spanning the gap. In DNA form, the CDR3 reads TGTGCCAGCAGCTTGGGGTATGGACTGGCGGTTTACGAGCAGTACGTC. Its protein product is CASSLGYGLAVYEQYV.

The V and J genes are TRBV24-1 and TRBJ2-3, with 12 bases lining up with TRBD2. After removal of 6 bases from V and 4 bases from J, the junction contained 7 bases not matched to a gene. The germline CDR1 and CDR2 sequences are KGHDR and SFDVKD. This CDR3 has 16 residues. The CDR3 protein is CATSYGLAGYPDTQYF. The CDR3 DNA follows: TGTGCCACCAGTTACGGACTAGCGGGATACCCAGATACGCAGTATTTT.

This sequence joins TRBV27 and TRBJ1-2, with TRBD1 identical over 7 bases. The CDR3 is made up of 15 amino acids. V lost 6 bases and J lost 6; bases outside the gene matches: 13. Germline V gene data show CDR1 as MNHEY and CDR2 as SMNVEV (reference sequence). Here the CDR3 reads CASSSSDRRRNGYTF. In DNA form, the CDR3 reads TGTGCCAGCAGCTCCTCGGACAGGAGGAGAAATGGCTACACCTTC.

The genes are TRBV5-4 and TRBJ2-1; weak D call: TRBD2 (6 bases). V lost 3 bases and J lost 1, with 17 bases in between. This CDR3 contains 17 residues. Germline CDR1 SGHNT, CDR2 YYREEE (reference sequence). The CDR3: CASSWRRGAGSYNEQFF. DNA for the CDR3: TGTGCCAGCAGCTGGAGGCGAGGGGCGGGGTCCTACAATGAGCAGTTCTTC. Drawing the rest from reference TRBV5-4 and TRBJ2-1, the complete variable domain is ETGVTQSPTHLIKTRGQQVTLRCSSQSGHNTVSWYQQALGQGPQFIFQYYREEENGRGNFPPRFSGLQFPNYSSELNVNALELDDSALYLCASSWRRGAGSYNEQFFGPGTRLTVL.

The rearrangement joins TRBV19 to TRBJ2-3, with no clear D. The ends were cut back, 5 bases at V and 3 bases at J, with 9 bases in the middle. In germline, CDR1 is LNHDA, CDR2 SQIVND (reference sequence). The CDR3 has 13 residues. Written as DNA, the CDR3 is TGTGCCAGTAGTGTCGGTTGGACAGATACGCAGTATTTT. As protein: CASSVGWTDTQYF.

The rearrangement joins TRBV7-2 to TRBJ2-3, with 9 bases lining up with TRBD2. Germline V gene sequence: CDR1 SGHTA, CDR2 FQGNSA. V lost 1 base to trimming and J lost 4 bases; unmatched junction nucleotides: 3. The CDR3 loop spans 15 amino acids. This CDR3 reads CASSLGLAAPDTQYF. CDR3 bases: TGTGCCAGCAGCTTAGGACTAGCGGCCCCAGATACGCAGTATTTT.

This chain joins TRBV30 and TRBJ1-4, with D perhaps TRBD1 (5 bases). With 3 bases removed from V and 5 bases from J, the gap between germline ends came to 13 bases. The CDR3 is made up of 14 amino acids. Germline CDR1 is GTSNPN and CDR2 is SVGIG (reference sequence). For the CDR3, the DNA is TGTGCCTGGAGCAAGCGGGGGTTGAATGAAAAACTGTTTTTT. Residues: CAWSKRGLNEKLFF.

The rearrangement links TRBV4-3 to TRBJ2-5; 7 bases are shared with TRBD2. This CDR3 has 17 amino acids. After removal of 0 bases from V and 0 bases from J, the junction contained 7 bases not matched to a gene. The germline gives CDR1 LGHNA, CDR2 YSLEER. The CDR3 here is CASSQDYASGNQETQYF. For the CDR3, the DNA is TGCGCCAGCAGCCAAGATTATGCTAGCGGAAACCAAGAGACCCAGTACTTC.

V is TRBV2 and J is TRBJ1-2; 7 bases are a match to TRBD1. The CDR3 has 15 residues. V gave up 6 bases and J gave up 4 bases; unmatched junction bases: 11. The germline V gene encodes CDR1 SNHLY and CDR2 FYNNEI. For the CDR3, the DNA is TGTGCCAGCAGGGAGCGACAGGGAGCATCCTATGGCTACACCTTC. Translating gives CASRERQGASYGYTF.

This chain joins TRBV19 and TRBJ2-1; tentative D call: TRBD1 (5 bases). Trimming took off 6 bases at V and 9 bases at J, with 12 bases between the two ends. Looked up from germline, CDR1 is LNHDA and CDR2 is SQIVND (reference sequence). The CDR3 is 12 amino acids. The CDR3 DNA sequence: TGTGCCAGTAGCCTTAGTAGGGGTGAGCAGTTCTTC. It is translated as CASSLSRGEQFF.

V usage is TRBV28 and J usage is TRBJ2-7; 14 bases align to TRBD2. From germline, CDR1 is MDHEN and CDR2 SYDVKM. J lost 9 bases, V lost 6 bases, and 10 bases had no gene match. The CDR3 is 15 residues long. CDR3 nucleotides: TGTGCCAGCAGCTCGGGACTAGCGGGAGAAGTCTGGCAGTACGTC. Its translation is CASSSGLAGEVWQYV.

V is TRBV7-6 and J is TRBJ1-1; TRBD1 matches 8 bases. The CDR3 spans 17 residues. With 0 bases clipped from V and 0 bases from J, the junction kept 6 bases outside the gene matches. CDR1 is SGHVS and CDR2 is FNYEAQ in the germline V gene. The CDR3 is CASSLASGGVMNTEAFF. CDR3 DNA sequence: TGTGCCAGCAGCTTAGCATCAGGGGGCGTGATGAACACTGAAGCTTTCTTT.

This clone was seen only once. The chain combines TRBV10-2 with TRBJ1-1; no definite D call. The CDR3 is 11 residues long. CDR1 WSHSY and CDR2 SAAADI come from the germline V gene. V lost 2 bases and J lost 11, with 9 bases in between. The CDR3 sequence is CASSEPGGAFF. Here the CDR3 DNA reads TGCGCCAGCAGTGAGCCCGGAGGGGCTTTCTTT.

This rearrangement joins TRBV6-5 to TRBJ1-4, with a possible D match to TRBD1 (5 bases). The length of the CDR3 is 14 residues. Germline lookup yields CDR1 MNHEY and CDR2 SVGAGI. Trimming cost V 6 bases and J 8 bases, with 16 bases left between them. Here the CDR3 reads CASSQGRIGEKLFF. CDR3 bases: TGTGCCAGCAGCCAGGGTCGGATTGGGGAAAAACTGTTTTTT.

This clone was recorded once. The V call is TRBV30, the J call TRBJ2-1; TRBD1 might be the D (5 bases). From germline, CDR1 is GTSNPN and CDR2 SVGIG (reference sequence). Trimming removed 2 bases at V and 9 bases at J, with 20 bases between. The CDR3 runs 15 residues. CDR3 bases: TGTGCCTGGAGTTCTATTAGGGGTCCCCGCTCTGAGCAGTTCTTC. It codes for CAWSSIRGPRSEQFF.

This clone was picked up a small number of times. The rearrangement links TRBV6-6 to TRBJ1-2; no firm D call. The CDR3 has 11 residues. Looked up from germline, CDR1 is MNHNY and CDR2 is SVGAGI (reference sequence). Trimming took off 6 bases at V and 8 bases at J, with 10 bases between the two ends. The CDR3 DNA reads as TGTGCCAGCAGGGCACGGGGAGGCTACACCTTC. It codes for CASRARGGYTF.

The rearrangement joins TRBV11-3 to TRBJ2-6, with 7 bases matching TRBD1. Germline V gene lookup returns CDR1 SGHNT and CDR2 YENEEA. The length of the CDR3 is 18 residues. V gave up 4 bases and J gave up 0 bases; unmatched junction bases: 9. The CDR3 loop is CASSSYSDRFSGANVLTF. The CDR3 nucleotides are TGTGCCAGCAGCTCATATTCGGACAGGTTCTCTGGGGCCAACGTCCTGACTTTC.

The chain couples TRBV2 to TRBJ1-4; TRBD1 matches 9 bases. J lost 8 bases, V lost 4 bases, and 5 bases had no gene match. CDR1 and CDR2 from the germline V gene are SNHLY and FYNNEI. The CDR3 contains 14 residues. The CDR3 sequence is CASSGQGGEEKLFF. CDR3 bases: TGTGCCAGCAGTGGACAGGGGGGCGAAGAAAAACTGTTTTTT. Based on the CDR3 plus reference TRBV2 and TRBJ1-4, the full variable domain is EPEVTQTPSHQVTQMGQEVILRCVPISNHLYFYWYRQILGQKVEFLVSFYNNEISEKSEIFDDQFSVERPDGSNFTLKIRSTKLEDSAMYFCASSGQGGEEKLFFGSGTQLSVL.

V gene TRBV7-2 combines with J gene TRBJ2-3, with 11 nucleotides matching TRBD2. Trimming took 4 bases from V and 5 from J; bases not matched to a gene: 8. Germline CDR1 and CDR2: SGHTA and FQGNSA. This CDR3 is 16 amino acids long. CDR3 protein: CASSSRIAGGQDTQYF. The CDR3 DNA reads TGTGCCAGCAGCTCCCGGATAGCGGGAGGGCAAGATACGCAGTATTTT.